A selection of T cell receptor beta chains follows, all from one sample in a study of memory CD4+ T cells and cytomegalovirus serostatus. Profiled with immunoSEQ multiplex PCR; TCRdb holds only in-frame clones, not every one. The data hold under 55,000 clones, with about three quarters observed a single time. Sequencing input: memory CD4+ T cells from blood. Source of these receptors: an adult in good health and CMV-seropositive. Both conserved end residues are part of each CDR3. A D gene is named only where the DNA matches it firmly. Size is stated for part of the rows, as once, few or many counts, or as a class when the clone is expanded.

j_gene	abundance	v_gene	d_gene	CDR3aa	CDR3nt
TRBJ2-3	.	TRBV5-1	.	CASSYETRTDTQYF	TGCGCCAGCAGCTATGAGACTCGTACAGATACGCAGTATTTT
TRBJ2-5	.	TRBV2	.	CASSESQETQYF	TGTGCCAGCAGTGAATCCCAAGAGACCCAGTACTTC
TRBJ2-3	.	TRBV7-8	.	CASSSGNTDTQYF	TGTGCCAGCAGCTCCGGGAACACAGATACGCAGTATTTT
TRBJ2-2	.	TRBV7-9	.	CASSLFTGELFF	TGTGCCAGCAGCTTGTTCACCGGGGAGCTGTTTTTT
TRBJ1-4	once	TRBV18	.	CASSRMGSGNEKLFF	TGTGCCAGCTCACGAATGGGGAGCGGTAATGAAAAACTGTTTTTT
TRBJ2-2	.	TRBV27	TRBD2	CASSRLTSGRRTGELFF	TGTGCCAGCAGTCGACTCACTAGCGGGAGACGCACCGGGGAGCTGTTTTTT
TRBJ2-7	.	TRBV5-6	.	CASSLIGQGSYEQYF	TGTGCCAGCAGCTTGATAGGACAAGGTTCCTACGAGCAGTACTTC
TRBJ2-7	.	TRBV11-2	TRBD2	CASSSGQGTSGRDEQYF	TGTGCCAGCAGCTCGGGACAGGGGACTAGCGGGAGAGACGAGCAGTACTTC
TRBJ2-5	.	TRBV14	.	CASSTLFSAARETQYF	TGTGCCAGCAGCACCCTGTTTTCCGCGGCTAGGGAGACCCAGTACTTC
TRBJ2-1	.	TRBV6-5	.	CASSYGRGARPNEQFF	TGTGCCAGCAGTTACGGGCGGGGAGCACGCCCCAATGAGCAGTTCTTC
TRBJ1-1	.	TRBV5-1	.	CASSLAFMGRNTEAFF	TGCGCCAGCAGCTTGGCCTTTATGGGGAGAAACACTGAAGCTTTCTTT
TRBJ2-5	.	TRBV9	.	CASSVTNRQETQYF	TGTGCCAGCAGCGTGACTAACCGCCAAGAGACCCAGTACTTC
TRBJ1-1	.	TRBV7-9	.	CASSLAAALTEAFF	TGTGCCAGCAGCTTAGCGGCGGCACTCACAGAAGCTTTCTTT
TRBJ2-3	few	TRBV29-1	TRBD2	CSVEISSGHTDTQYF	TGCAGCGTTGAGATTTCTAGCGGACACACAGATACGCAGTATTTT
TRBJ1-4	.	TRBV2	.	CASRRGRTTNEKLFF	TGTGCCAGCAGGCGTGGACGTACAACTAATGAAAAACTGTTTTTT
TRBJ1-1	few	TRBV5-1	TRBD1	CASSLEGTGTRTEAFF	TGCGCCAGCAGCTTGGAAGGGACAGGGACTCGCACTGAAGCTTTCTTT
TRBJ2-2	few	TRBV4-2	TRBD2	CASSQEASGTTGELFF	TGTGCCAGCAGCCAAGAGGCTAGCGGGACCACCGGGGAGCTGTTTTTT
TRBJ1-5	.	TRBV7-2	.	CASSSYNQPQHF	TGTGCCAGCAGCTCCTACAATCAGCCCCAGCATTTT
TRBJ2-7	few	TRBV19	TRBD2	CATQAAGSHEQYF	TGTGCCACCCAAGCAGCGGGATCCCACGAGCAGTACTTC
TRBJ2-2	few	TRBV19	TRBD1	CASSQGGPSNTGELFF	TGTGCCAGTAGTCAAGGGGGCCCTTCGAACACCGGGGAGCTGTTTTTT
TRBJ2-2	.	TRBV19	.	CASSPWNTGELFF	TGTGCCAGTAGCCCCTGGAACACCGGGGAGCTGTTTTTT
TRBJ1-3	.	TRBV19	.	CASSIGTSGNTIYF	TGTGCCAGTAGTATCGGAACTTCTGGAAACACCATATATTTT
TRBJ2-3	.	TRBV5-4	TRBD2	CASSLGLAPDTQYF	TGTGCCAGCAGCCTAGGACTAGCGCCAGATACGCAGTATTTT
TRBJ1-2	.	TRBV28	.	CASSSLNGGRGHYTF	TGTGCCAGCAGTTCCTTAAATGGGGGTCGGGGACACTACACCTTC
TRBJ2-5	.	TRBV15	TRBD2	CATSRDLTSGPFETQYF	TGTGCCACCAGCAGAGATTTGACTAGCGGCCCCTTCGAGACCCAGTACTTC
TRBJ1-5	once	TRBV4-3	.	CASSQTGRQPQHF	TGCGCCAGCAGCCAAACCGGGCGTCAGCCCCAGCATTTT
TRBJ2-7	.	TRBV19	.	CASSETSGRIYEQYF	TGTGCCAGTAGTGAGACGTCGGGACGGATCTACGAGCAGTACTTC
TRBJ2-5	.	TRBV21-1	.	CASSKSRQGVKETQYF	TGTGCCAGCAGCAAATCGAGACAGGGAGTGAAAGAGACCCAGTACTTC
TRBJ1-5	.	TRBV7-8	.	CASSLAGGFQPQHF	TGTGCCAGCAGCTTAGCTGGGGGTTTTCAGCCCCAGCATTTT
TRBJ2-7	few	TRBV11-2	.	CASSLDFDGSYEQYF	TGTGCCAGCAGCTTAGATTTTGATGGCAGCTACGAGCAGTACTTC
TRBJ1-5	few	TRBV30	.	CAWSAGLGQPQHF	TGTGCCTGGAGTGCAGGGTTGGGTCAGCCCCAGCATTTT
TRBJ2-5	.	TRBV10-2	.	CASSDYGTPAETQYF	TGCGCCAGCAGTGACTACGGGACCCCCGCGGAGACCCAGTACTTC
TRBJ2-1	few	TRBV10-3	.	CAISGDRLKYNEQFF	TGTGCCATCAGTGGGGACCGCCTGAAGTACAATGAGCAGTTCTTC
TRBJ2-2	.	TRBV9	.	CASSVVGQGNTGELFF	TGTGCCAGCAGCGTAGTAGGTCAGGGGAACACCGGGGAGCTGTTTTTT
TRBJ2-5	.	TRBV2	TRBD2	CASSEQYSGRGQETQYF	TGTGCCAGCAGTGAACAATACTCCGGGAGGGGGCAAGAGACCCAGTACTTC
TRBJ2-7	.	TRBV25-1	.	CASKPNEDDYSYEQYF	TGTGCCAGCAAGCCTAATGAGGACGACTACTCCTACGAGCAGTACTTC
TRBJ2-7	once	TRBV11-3	.	CASSLGEGEQYF	TGTGCCAGCAGCCTCGGGGAAGGCGAGCAGTACTTC
TRBJ1-1	.	TRBV19	.	CASSPGTRVTEAFF	TGTGCCAGTAGTCCCGGGACCCGGGTCACTGAAGCTTTCTTT
TRBJ2-2	.	TRBV5-1	TRBD2	CASSPGVGGSVSGELFF	TGCGCCAGCAGCCCTGGTGTGGGCGGGAGTGTATCCGGGGAGCTGTTTTTT
TRBJ2-1	.	TRBV5-1	.	CASSLASASGTGEQFF	TGCGCCAGCAGCTTGGCTAGCGCTAGCGGGACAGGTGAGCAGTTCTTC
TRBJ2-1	.	TRBV6-5	.	CASSPTSTHNEQFF	TGTGCCAGCAGCCCAACTAGTACTCACAATGAGCAGTTCTTC
TRBJ2-2	.	TRBV2	.	CASHAPGELFF	TGTGCCAGCCATGCCCCCGGGGAGCTGTTTTTT
TRBJ2-1	.	TRBV11-3	TRBD2	CASSRRTSGSNEQFF	TGTGCCAGCAGCAGGCGGACTAGCGGGAGCAATGAGCAGTTCTTC
TRBJ2-7	.	TRBV7-2	TRBD1	CASSPPGGSYEQYF	TGTGCCAGCAGCCCGCCAGGGGGCTCCTACGAGCAGTACTTC
TRBJ2-5	.	TRBV7-2	.	CASTRGGEGRTQYF	TGTGCCAGCACCCGCGGAGGTGAAGGAAGGACCCAGTACTTC
TRBJ2-2	.	TRBV9	.	CASSVPGTGELFF	TGTGCCAGCAGCGTCCCGGGCACCGGGGAGCTGTTTTTT
TRBJ2-1	.	TRBV5-5	TRBD2	CASTPLAGGRNEQFF	TGTGCCAGCACCCCCCTTGCGGGAGGCAGGAATGAGCAGTTCTTC
TRBJ2-2	once	TRBV11-2	TRBD2	CASSSMGLAGGGTGELFF	TGTGCCAGCAGCTCCATGGGACTAGCGGGAGGCGGGACCGGGGAGCTGTTTTTT
TRBJ1-4	few	TRBV11-2	.	CASSRGVGEKLFF	TGTGCCAGCAGCCGTGGGGTGGGGGAAAAACTGTTTTTT
TRBJ1-2	once	TRBV5-6	.	CASSFAGAGGYTF	TGTGCCAGCAGCTTCGCGGGGGCGGGGGGCTACACCTTC
TRBJ2-3	.	TRBV5-8	.	CASSLEGTDTQYF	TGTGCCAGCAGCTTGGAAGGCACAGATACGCAGTATTTT
TRBJ1-2	few	TRBV10-2	.	CASSSPQVYGYTF	TGCGCCAGCAGTAGCCCACAGGTCTATGGCTACACCTTC
TRBJ1-4	.	TRBV11-2	.	CASSLGGASEKLFF	TGTGCCAGCAGCTTGGGGGGTGCGTCCGAAAAACTGTTTTTT
TRBJ1-6	few	TRBV10-3	TRBD1	CAISESSQGASYNSPLHF	TGTGCCATCAGTGAGTCGAGCCAGGGGGCCTCCTATAATTCACCCCTCCACTTT
TRBJ1-1	few	TRBV28	.	CASTRSATFSEANTEAFF	TGTGCCAGCACCAGGTCCGCAACATTTTCGGAAGCGAACACTGAAGCTTTCTTT
TRBJ1-5	.	TRBV6-1	.	CASSEVTGARNQPQHF	TGTGCCAGCAGTGAAGTGACGGGGGCTCGCAATCAGCCCCAGCATTTT
TRBJ2-7	.	TRBV5-4	.	CASSADPSSYEQYF	TGTGCCAGCAGCGCCGACCCGAGCTCCTACGAGCAGTACTTC
TRBJ1-2	.	TRBV2	.	CASSDKGYGYTF	TGTGCCAGCAGTGATAAAGGGTATGGCTACACCTTC